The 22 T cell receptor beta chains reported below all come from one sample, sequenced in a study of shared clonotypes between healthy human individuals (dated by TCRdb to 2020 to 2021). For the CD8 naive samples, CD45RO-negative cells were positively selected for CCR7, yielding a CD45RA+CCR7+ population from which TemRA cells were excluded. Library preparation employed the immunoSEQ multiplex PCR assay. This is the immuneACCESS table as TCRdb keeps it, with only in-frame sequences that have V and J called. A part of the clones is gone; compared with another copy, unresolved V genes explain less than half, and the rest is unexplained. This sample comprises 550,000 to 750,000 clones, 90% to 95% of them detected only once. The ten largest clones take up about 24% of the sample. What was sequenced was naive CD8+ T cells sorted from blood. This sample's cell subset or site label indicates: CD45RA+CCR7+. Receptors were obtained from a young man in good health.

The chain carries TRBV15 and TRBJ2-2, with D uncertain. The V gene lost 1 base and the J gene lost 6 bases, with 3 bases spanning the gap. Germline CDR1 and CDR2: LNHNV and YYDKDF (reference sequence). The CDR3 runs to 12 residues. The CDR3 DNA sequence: TGTGCCACCAGCAGAGCTTCCGGGGAGCTGTTTTTT. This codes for CATSRASGELFF.

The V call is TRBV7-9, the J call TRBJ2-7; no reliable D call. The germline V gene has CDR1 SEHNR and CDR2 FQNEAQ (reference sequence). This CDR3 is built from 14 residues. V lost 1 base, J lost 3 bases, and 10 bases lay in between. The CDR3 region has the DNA TGTGCCAGCAGCTTAGAGGGCAGATTCTACGAGCAGTACTTC. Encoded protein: CASSLEGRFYEQYF.

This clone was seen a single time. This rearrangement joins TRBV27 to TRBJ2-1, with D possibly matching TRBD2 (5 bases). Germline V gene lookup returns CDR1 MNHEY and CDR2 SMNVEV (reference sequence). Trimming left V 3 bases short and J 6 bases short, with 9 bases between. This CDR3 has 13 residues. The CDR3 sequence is CASSFGGGNEQFF. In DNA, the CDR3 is TGTGCCAGCAGTTTTGGCGGAGGCAATGAGCAGTTCTTC.

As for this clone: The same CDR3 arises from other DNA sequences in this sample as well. The CDR3 nucleotides read TGTGCCAGCAGTGACAGGGGTTTCACAGATACGCAGTATTTT. This codes for CASSDRGFTDTQYF. V is TRBV6-1 and J is TRBJ2-3; D might be TRBD1 (6 bases). CDR1 is MNHNS and CDR2 is SASEGT in the germline V gene. This CDR3 has 14 residues. V lost 3 bases and J 2 bases, leaving 9 bases between the germline ends.

This CDR3 is CASSQGPGDTQYF. The CDR3 bases are TGTGCCAGCAGCCAGGGCCCAGGAGATACGCAGTATTTT. The chain couples TRBV13 to TRBJ2-3, with D perhaps TRBD1 (5 bases). The germline CDR1 and CDR2 sequences are PRHDT and FYEKMQ (reference sequence). The CDR3 extends over 13 amino acids. The V and J ends lost 5 bases and 5 bases respectively, with 11 bases between them.

CDR3 sequence (DNA): TGTGCCATCAGTGAGATCCGGGACAGGGTGGTCCTGTCGGTCTCTAACTATGGCTACACCTTC. Amino acids: CAISEIRDRVVLSVSNYGYTF. This chain connects TRBV10-3 to TRBJ1-2; 9 bases match TRBD1. The V gene end was trimmed by 2 bases and the J gene end by 0 bases; junction bases not matched to a gene: 19. The CDR3 is made up of 21 amino acids. Germline assignment: CDR1 ENHRY and CDR2 SYGVKD.

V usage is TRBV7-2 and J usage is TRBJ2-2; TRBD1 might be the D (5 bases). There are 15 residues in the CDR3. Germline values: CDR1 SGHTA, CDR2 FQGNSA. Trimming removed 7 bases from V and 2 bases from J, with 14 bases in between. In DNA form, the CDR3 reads TGTGCCAGCACCTCCAGGGCGGCTAACACCGGGGAGCTGTTTTTT. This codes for CASTSRAANTGELFF.

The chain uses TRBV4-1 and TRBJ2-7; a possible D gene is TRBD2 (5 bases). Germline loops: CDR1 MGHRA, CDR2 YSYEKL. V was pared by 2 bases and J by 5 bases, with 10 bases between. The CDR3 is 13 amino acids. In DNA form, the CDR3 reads TGCGCCAGCAGCCAACCCGAGGGCAACGAGCAGTACTTC. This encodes CASSQPEGNEQYF.

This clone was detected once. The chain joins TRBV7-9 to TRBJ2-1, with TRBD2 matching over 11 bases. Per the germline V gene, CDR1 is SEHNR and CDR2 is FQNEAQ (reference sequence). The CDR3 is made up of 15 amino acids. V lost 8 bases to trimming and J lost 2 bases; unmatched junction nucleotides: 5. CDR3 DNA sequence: TGTGCCAGCCTAGGGACTAGCGGAGCCTACAATGAGCAGTTCTTC. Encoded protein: CASLGTSGAYNEQFF. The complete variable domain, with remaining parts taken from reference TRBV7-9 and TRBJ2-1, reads DTGVSQNPRHKITKRGQNVTFRCDPISEHNRLYWYRQTLGQGPEFLTYFQNEAQLEKSRLLSDRFSAERPKGSFSTLEIQRTEQGDSAMYLCASLGTSGAYNEQFFGPGTRLTVL.

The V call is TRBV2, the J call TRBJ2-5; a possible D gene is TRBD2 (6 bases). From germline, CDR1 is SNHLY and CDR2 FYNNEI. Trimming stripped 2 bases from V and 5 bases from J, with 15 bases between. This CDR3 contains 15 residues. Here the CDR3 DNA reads TGTGCCAGCAGTGAATGGTCAGGAGGGCAGGAGACCCAGTACTTC. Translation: CASSEWSGGQETQYF.

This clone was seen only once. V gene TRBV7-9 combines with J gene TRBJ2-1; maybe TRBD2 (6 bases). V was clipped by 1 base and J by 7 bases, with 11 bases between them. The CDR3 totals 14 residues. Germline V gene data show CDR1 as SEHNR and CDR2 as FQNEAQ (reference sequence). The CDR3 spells CASSLEGLLNEQFF. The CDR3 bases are TGTGCCAGCAGCTTAGAGGGACTCCTAAATGAGCAGTTCTTC.

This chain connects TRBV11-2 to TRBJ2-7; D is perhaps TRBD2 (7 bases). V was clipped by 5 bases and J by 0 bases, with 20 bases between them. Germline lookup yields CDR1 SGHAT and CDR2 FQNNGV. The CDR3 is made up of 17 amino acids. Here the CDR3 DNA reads TGTGCCAGCAGCCTCGCTACGGGGGGCGAGAGCTCCTACGAGCAGTACTTC. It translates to CASSLATGGESSYEQYF.

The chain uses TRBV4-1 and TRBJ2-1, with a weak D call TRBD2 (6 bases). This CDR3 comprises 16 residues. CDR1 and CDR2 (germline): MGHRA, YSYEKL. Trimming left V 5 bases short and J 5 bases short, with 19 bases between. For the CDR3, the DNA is TGCGCCAGCAGCACCACCAGCGGACTACCTGACAATGAGCAGTTCTTC. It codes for CASSTTSGLPDNEQFF.

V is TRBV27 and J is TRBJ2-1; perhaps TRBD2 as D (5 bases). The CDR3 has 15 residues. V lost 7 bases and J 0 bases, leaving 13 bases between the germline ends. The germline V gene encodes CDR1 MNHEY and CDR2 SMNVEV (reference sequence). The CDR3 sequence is CASTPDWSSYNEQFF. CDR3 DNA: TGTGCCAGCACCCCGGACTGGAGCTCCTACAATGAGCAGTTCTTC.

The DNA of the CDR3 is TGTGCCAGCAGCGAGGGCGGGAGCCCCTACGAGCAGTACTTC. It yields the protein CASSEGGSPYEQYF. This chain joins TRBV13 and TRBJ2-7; 7 nucleotides agree with TRBD2. The CDR3 runs 14 residues. V trimming: 5 bases; J trimming: 2 bases; junction bases outside the gene matches: 6. The germline V gene encodes CDR1 PRHDT and CDR2 FYEKMQ (reference sequence).

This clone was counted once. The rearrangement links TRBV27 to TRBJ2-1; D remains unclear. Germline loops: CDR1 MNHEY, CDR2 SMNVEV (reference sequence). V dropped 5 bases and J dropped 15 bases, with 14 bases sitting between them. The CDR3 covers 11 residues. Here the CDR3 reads CASSLGPRAFF. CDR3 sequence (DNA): TGTGCCAGCAGTCTAGGACCCCGGGCGTTCTTC.

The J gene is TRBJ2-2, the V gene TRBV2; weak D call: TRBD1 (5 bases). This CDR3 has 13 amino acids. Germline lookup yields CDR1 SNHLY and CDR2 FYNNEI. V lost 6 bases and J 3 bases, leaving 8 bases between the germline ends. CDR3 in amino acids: CASRDTYTGELFF. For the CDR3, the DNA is TGTGCCAGCAGGGACACATACACCGGGGAGCTGTTTTTT.

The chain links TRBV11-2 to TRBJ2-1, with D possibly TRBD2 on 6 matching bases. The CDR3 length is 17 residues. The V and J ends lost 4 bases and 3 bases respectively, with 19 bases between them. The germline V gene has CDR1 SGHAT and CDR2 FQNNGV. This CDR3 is CASSSPVLGEDYNEQFF. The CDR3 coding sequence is TGTGCCAGCAGCTCCCCGGTGTTGGGGGAGGACTACAATGAGCAGTTCTTC.

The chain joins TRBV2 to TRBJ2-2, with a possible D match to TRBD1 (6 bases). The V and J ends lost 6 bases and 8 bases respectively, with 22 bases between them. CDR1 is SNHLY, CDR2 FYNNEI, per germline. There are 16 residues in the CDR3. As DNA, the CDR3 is TGTGCCAGCAGAGCCTCAGGGGCCTCGAACGCGGGGGAGCTGTTTTTT. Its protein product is CASRASGASNAGELFF. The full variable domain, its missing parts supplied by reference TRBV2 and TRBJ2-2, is EPEVTQTPSHQVTQMGQEVILRCVPISNHLYFYWYRQILGQKVEFLVSFYNNEISEKSEIFDDQFSVERPDGSNFTLKIRSTKLEDSAMYFCASRASGASNAGELFFGEGSRLTVL.

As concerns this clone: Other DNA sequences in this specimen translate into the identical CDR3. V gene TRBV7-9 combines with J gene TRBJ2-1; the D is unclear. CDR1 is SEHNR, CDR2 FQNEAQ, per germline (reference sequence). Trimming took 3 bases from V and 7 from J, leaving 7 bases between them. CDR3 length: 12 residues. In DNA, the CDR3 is TGTGCCAGCAGCTTGGCGGTTAATGAGCAGTTCTTC. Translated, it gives CASSLAVNEQFF. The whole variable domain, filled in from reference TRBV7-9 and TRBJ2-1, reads DTGVSQNPRHKITKRGQNVTFRCDPISEHNRLYWYRQTLGQGPEFLTYFQNEAQLEKSRLLSDRFSAERPKGSFSTLEIQRTEQGDSAMYLCASSLAVNEQFFGPGTRLTVL.

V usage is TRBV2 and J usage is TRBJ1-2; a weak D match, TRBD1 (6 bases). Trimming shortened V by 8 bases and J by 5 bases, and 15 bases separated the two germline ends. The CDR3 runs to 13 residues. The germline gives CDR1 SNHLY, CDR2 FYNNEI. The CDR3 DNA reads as TGTGCCAGCCGGGACACGGTATCGTATGGCTACACCTTC. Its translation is CASRDTVSYGYTF.

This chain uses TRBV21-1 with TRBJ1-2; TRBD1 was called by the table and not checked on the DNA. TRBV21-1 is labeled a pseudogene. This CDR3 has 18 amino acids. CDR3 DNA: TGTGCCAGCAGCCGGGATGGAGAGGGGACAGTGAGTTTTTGTGGCTACACCTTC. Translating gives CASSRDGEGTVSFCGYTF.